Below are 28 T cell receptor beta chains sequenced from a single sample in a study of brain T cells in children with intractable seizures. TCRdb's copy holds only in-frame clones and misses some; the assay was immunoSEQ multiplex PCR. The table has about 64,000 clones, approximately 95% seen once; the top ten hold around 0.4%. Sequencing used peripheral blood, obtained at surgery. The source is a boy under three years old with focal cortical dysplasia and intractable seizures.

V is TRBV6-5 and J is TRBJ2-7, with D possibly TRBD1 on 5 matching bases. V lost 2 bases, J lost 2 bases, and 10 bases lay in between. This CDR3 comprises 14 residues. Germline V gene data show CDR1 as MNHEY and CDR2 as SVGAGI. The CDR3: CASSYGASPYEQYF. In nucleotides, the CDR3 is TGTGCCAGCAGTTACGGGGCCAGCCCCTACGAGCAGTACTTC.

The chain joins TRBV21-1 to TRBJ2-1; TRBD1 reflects the table's D call only, with no check against the DNA. TRBV21-1 is a documented pseudogene. The CDR3 has 15 residues. The CDR3 DNA reads as TGTGCCAGCCCTTCTAGGGGTAGCTCCTACAATGAGCAGTTCTTC. It encodes CASPSRGSSYNEQFF.

The CDR3 sequence: CATTAGTYEQYF. The CDR3 nucleotides read TGTGCCACAACGGCGGGGACCTACGAGCAGTACTTC. The chain uses TRBV28 and TRBJ2-7, with a possible D match to TRBD2 (6 bases). With 10 bases removed from V and 2 bases from J, the gap between germline ends came to 12 bases. This CDR3 has 12 residues. Germline values: CDR1 MDHEN, CDR2 SYDVKM. Filled out from reference TRBV28 and TRBJ2-7, the complete variable domain reads DVKVTQSSRYLVKRTGEKVFLECVQDMDHENMFWYRQDPGLGLRLIYFSYDVKMKEKGDIPEGYSVSREKKERFSLILESASTNQTSMYLCATTAGTYEQYFGPGTRLTVT.

This sequence joins TRBV28 and TRBJ2-3; 7 bases map to TRBD1. The V and J ends lost 0 bases and 3 bases, in that order; junction bases with no gene match: 6. The germline CDR1 and CDR2 sequences are MDHEN and SYDVKM. The CDR3 has 16 residues. The CDR3 is CASSLWKGARTDTQYF. The CDR3 DNA reads as TGTGCCAGCAGTTTATGGAAGGGGGCTAGGACAGATACGCAGTATTTT.

The genes are TRBV4-2 and TRBJ2-5; D is ambiguous. Trimming left V 0 bases short and J 5 bases short, with 10 bases between. This CDR3 is 14 amino acids long. The V gene's germline CDR1 is LGHNA and CDR2 YNFKEQ. CDR3 DNA sequence: TGTGCCAGCAGCCAAGAAAGTAGAGCGGAGACCCAGTACTTC. Protein product: CASSQESRAETQYF.

The chain employs TRBV24-1 and TRBJ1-6, with D hard to call. Germline CDR1 is KGHDR and CDR2 is SFDVKD. The CDR3 covers 14 residues. Trimming left V 0 bases short and J 8 bases short, with 7 bases between. CDR3 nucleotides: TGTGCCACCAGTGATTTGTGCGGTTATTCACCCCTCCACTTT. This translates into CATSDLCGYSPLHF.

The chain carries TRBV10-3 and TRBJ2-1; a weak D match, TRBD1 (6 bases). The CDR3 extends over 20 amino acids. The germline V gene encodes CDR1 ENHRY and CDR2 SYGVKD. Trimming shortened V by 2 bases and J by 0 bases, and 23 bases separated the two germline ends. The DNA of the CDR3 is TGTGCCATCAGTGAGCCCATGGGGGCTTCGGCCACTAGCTCCTACAATGAGCAGTTCTTC. It translates to CAISEPMGASATSSYNEQFF.

The chain is built from TRBV5-6 and TRBJ1-2, with D possibly matching TRBD1 (6 bases). CDR3 length equals 15 residues. Trimming removed 5 bases at V and 7 bases at J, with 21 bases between. Germline V gene sequence: CDR1 SGHDT, CDR2 YYEEEE. As DNA, the CDR3 is TGTGCCAGCAGTTATGGACTACTTACAGGGCCTGGCTACACCTTC. Protein product: CASSYGLLTGPGYTF.

J is TRBJ2-3 and V is TRBV7-2, with 7 bases aligning to TRBD2. The CDR3 is 15 residues long. The V gene's germline CDR1 is SGHTA and CDR2 FQGNSA. The V gene end was trimmed by 1 base and the J gene end by 3 bases; junction bases not matched to a gene: 4. CDR3 DNA: TGTGCCAGCAGCTTAGTCGCGGGAGTAACAGATACGCAGTATTTT. Translating gives CASSLVAGVTDTQYF.

V gene TRBV29-1 combines with J gene TRBJ2-3, with D unresolved. Germline assignment: CDR1 SQVTM and CDR2 ANQGSEA. The CDR3 is 11 amino acids. Trimming cost V 6 bases and J 4 bases, with 8 bases left between them. CDR3 nucleotide sequence: TGCAGCGTCAAGGGCGCAGATACGCAGTATTTT. Protein product: CSVKGADTQYF.

The chain is built from TRBV19 and TRBJ2-5, with a tentative D call TRBD1 (6 bases). CDR1 is LNHDA, CDR2 SQIVND, per germline (reference sequence). The V end lost 6 bases, the J end lost 5 bases, and 16 bases lay between the germline ends. CDR3 length: 14 residues. This CDR3 is CASSTWGPTETQYF. CDR3 nucleotide sequence: TGTGCCAGTAGCACCTGGGGGCCCACGGAGACCCAGTACTTC.

The chain carries TRBV7-9 and TRBJ2-3; D might be TRBD1 (5 bases). The CDR3 totals 15 residues. Germline CDR1 reads SEHNR; CDR2 reads FQNEAQ (reference sequence). V was pared by 3 bases and J by 1 base, with 11 bases between. The DNA for the CDR3 is TGTGCCAGCAGCTTGATTCAGGGTCGCACAGATACGCAGTATTTT. Translation gives CASSLIQGRTDTQYF.

CDR3 sequence reads: CASSDPVTGNTIYF. The CDR3, as DNA: TGTGCCAGCAGTGATCCAGTCACCGGAAACACCATATATTTT. The chain carries TRBV2 and TRBJ1-3; D unresolved. V was shortened by 3 bases and J by 4 bases, with 10 bases between the two germline ends. This CDR3 is built from 14 residues. Germline CDR1 reads SNHLY; CDR2 reads FYNNEI.

The chain carries TRBV7-9 and TRBJ2-7, with D possibly TRBD1 on 6 matching bases. The CDR3 runs to 15 residues. Trimming cost V 1 base and J 3 bases, with 13 bases left between them. Germline assignment: CDR1 SEHNR and CDR2 FQNEAQ (reference sequence). The CDR3 loop is CASSLGQGSGYEQYF. The CDR3 coding sequence is TGTGCCAGCAGCTTAGGCCAGGGGAGTGGCTACGAGCAGTACTTC.

This sequence joins TRBV28 and TRBJ1-1; possible D gene TRBD1, 6 bases. There are 13 residues in the CDR3. CDR1 and CDR2 from the germline V gene are MDHEN and SYDVKM. V was clipped by 4 bases and J by 1 base, with 7 bases between them. The CDR3 nucleotides are TGTGCCAGCAGTTCACAGGGGAACACTGAAGCTTTCTTT. This encodes CASSSQGNTEAFF.

This clone was recorded once. The chain uses TRBV18 and TRBJ2-1; 7 bases fit TRBD1. The J segment lost 0 bases and the V segment lost 8 bases, leaving 7 bases of the junction unmatched. The CDR3 is 15 amino acids. Looked up from germline, CDR1 is KGHSH and CDR2 is LQKENI. DNA for the CDR3: TGTGCCAGCCTTACAGGGGCCTCCTCCTACAATGAGCAGTTCTTC. As protein: CASLTGASSYNEQFF.

The chain recombines TRBV19 with TRBJ2-7; D tentatively fits TRBD1 or TRBD2 (5 bases each). Germline CDR1 LNHDA, CDR2 SQIVND (reference sequence). V lost 3 bases to trimming and J lost 6 bases, with 15 bases between them. CDR3 length equals 14 residues. Written as DNA, the CDR3 is TGTGCCAGTAGTATGGGGGAGTTTGTCCCCGAGCAGTACTTC. Protein: CASSMGEFVPEQYF.

The chain combines TRBV19 with TRBJ1-5; maybe TRBD1 (5 bases). The CDR3 is made up of 17 amino acids. Trimming stripped 1 base from V and 4 bases from J, with 17 bases between. The germline V gene has CDR1 LNHDA and CDR2 SQIVND (reference sequence). This chain's CDR3 is CASSIAGTMAGNQPQHF. In nucleotides, the CDR3 is TGTGCCAGTAGTATAGCAGGAACGATGGCAGGGAATCAGCCCCAGCATTTT.

This sequence joins TRBV2 and TRBJ1-5; 8 bases agree with TRBD1. The V segment lost 4 bases and the J segment 4 bases; nucleotides outside the gene matches: 0. Germline V lookup: CDR1 SNHLY, CDR2 FYNNEI. CDR3 length: 13 amino acids. The CDR3 nucleotides read TGTGCCAGCAGTGGGACAGGGAATCAGCCCCAGCATTTT. Its protein product is CASSGTGNQPQHF.

The chain is built from TRBV27 and TRBJ2-7; 11 bases fit TRBD2. CDR3 length: 17 amino acids. Germline V gives CDR1 MNHEY, CDR2 SMNVEV (reference sequence). The V segment lost 6 bases and the J segment 2 bases; nucleotides outside the gene matches: 12. CDR3 sequence: CASRRLAGGKGAYEQYF. The CDR3 DNA reads as TGTGCCAGCAGACGTCTAGCGGGAGGCAAAGGGGCCTACGAGCAGTACTTC.

The V and J genes are TRBV11-1 and TRBJ1-6, with D perhaps matching TRBD1 (6 bases). The CDR3 loop spans 14 amino acids. Trimming shortened V by 5 bases and J by 6 bases, and 11 bases separated the two germline ends. Germline V lookup: CDR1 SGHAT, CDR2 FQDESV (reference sequence). The CDR3 sequence is CASSRGQSNSPLHF. In nucleotides, the CDR3 is TGTGCCAGCAGCCGAGGACAGTCTAATTCACCCCTCCACTTT.

J is TRBJ2-1 and V is TRBV7-8; D not resolved. The germline gives CDR1 SGHVS, CDR2 FQNEAQ. The length of the CDR3 is 13 residues. Deletions cut 4 bases from V and 4 bases from J, with 8 bases between. For the CDR3, the DNA is TGTGCCAGCAGCTCCAACAGATACAATGAGCAGTTCTTC. Protein: CASSSNRYNEQFF.

The chain combines TRBV5-1 with TRBJ2-5; 8 nucleotides line up with TRBD2. With 2 bases clipped from V and 4 bases from J, the junction kept 4 bases outside the gene matches. Germline-derived CDR1 and CDR2 are SGHRS and YFSETQ. The CDR3 loop spans 14 amino acids. This CDR3 is CASSFGLAGETQYF. CDR3 nucleotides: TGCGCCAGCAGCTTCGGACTAGCAGGAGAGACCCAGTACTTC.

The chain has TRBV2 and TRBJ1-6, with D hard to call. The CDR3 is 14 residues long. V lost 7 bases to trimming and J lost 5 bases, with 12 bases between them. CDR1 SNHLY and CDR2 FYNNEI come from the germline V gene. The CDR3 is CASTERSNNSPLHF. As DNA, the CDR3 is TGTGCCAGCACCGAACGGAGTAATAATTCACCCCTCCACTTT.

This chain links TRBV29-1 with TRBJ1-2, with D perhaps matching TRBD1 (6 bases). The CDR3 is made up of 14 amino acids. Germline V gives CDR1 SQVTM, CDR2 ANQGSEA. Trimming shortened V by 3 bases and J by 3 bases, and 14 bases separated the two germline ends. CDR3 DNA: TGCAGCGTTGAGGAGGCCCAGGGGTACTATGGCTACACCTTC. Protein: CSVEEAQGYYGYTF.

The chain carries TRBV5-6 and TRBJ1-3, with 9 bases matching TRBD1. Germline assignment: CDR1 SGHDT and CDR2 YYEEEE. The CDR3 sequence is 16 residues long. The V and J ends lost 5 bases and 4 bases, in that order; junction bases with no gene match: 10. CDR3 in amino acids: CASSLFLTGGGNTIYF. The CDR3, as DNA: TGTGCCAGCAGTTTGTTCTTGACAGGGGGAGGAAACACCATATATTTT.

The chain links TRBV4-1 to TRBJ2-1, with D tentatively TRBD2 (6 bases). The CDR3 has 16 amino acids. V shed 0 bases and J shed 8 bases, with 17 bases lying between them. Germline-derived CDR1 and CDR2 are MGHRA and YSYEKL. CDR3 nucleotides: TGCGCCAGCAGCCAAGATGGCCAGGGAGGTTTCGATGAGCAGTTCTTC. It specifies CASSQDGQGGFDEQFF.

This clone came up once. The chain is built from TRBV7-2 and TRBJ2-7, with TRBD2 matching over 9 bases. The trim removed 3 bases at V and 4 bases at J, leaving 4 bases unmatched. The CDR3 sequence is 14 residues long. Germline CDR1 is SGHTA and CDR2 is FQGNSA. The CDR3 DNA reads TGTGCCAGCAGCTTTAGCGGGAGCTTATACGAGCAGTACTTC. Translated: CASSFSGSLYEQYF.